Each of the 27 T cell receptor beta chains below was sequenced from the same sample in a study of blood T cell repertoires in COVID-19 (dated by TCRdb to between 2020 and 2021). Library preparation was by the immunoSEQ multiplex PCR assay. TCRdb obtained this table from immuneACCESS and retained in-frame rearrangements with V and J assigned. These tables miss some clones; where compared with another copy, unresolved V genes account for less than half of the shortfall, and the remainder is unexplained. The sample data list over 400,000 clones, and about 89% of these were observed just once. Of the sample, about 8% is held by the ten largest clones. Input material: peripheral blood. The receptors originated from a woman aged 45-59 years with COVID-19, enrolled during active disease.

The chain carries TRBV14 and TRBJ2-1, with unresolved D. CDR1 SGHDN and CDR2 FVKESK come from the germline V gene. V lost 4 bases and J lost 0, with 7 bases in between. The CDR3 totals 14 residues. Here the CDR3 reads CASSRVSSYNEQFF. DNA of the CDR3: TGTGCCAGCAGCCGCGTTAGCTCCTACAATGAGCAGTTCTTC. Using reference TRBV14 and TRBJ2-1 for the parts outside the CDR3, the full variable domain is EAGVTQFPSHSVIEKGQTVTLRCDPISGHDNLYWYRRVMGKEIKFLLHFVKESKQDESGMPNNRFLAERTGGTYSTLKVQPAELEDSGVYFCASSRVSSYNEQFFGPGTRLTVL.

Only one count was recorded for this clone. The CDR3, as DNA: TGTGCCTGGCGCAGATTTGGTACAGTCTACAATGAGCAGTTCTTC. It encodes CAWRRFGTVYNEQFF. The chain uses TRBV30 and TRBJ2-1, with D unclear. CDR3 length: 15 amino acids. Trimming took off 5 bases at V and 3 bases at J, with 17 bases between the two ends. The germline V gene encodes CDR1 GTSNPN and CDR2 SVGIG (reference sequence).

This rearrangement joins TRBV27 to TRBJ1-6, with a weak D call TRBD1 (6 bases). Deletions cut 7 bases from V and 6 bases from J, with 16 bases between. CDR3 length equals 15 residues. CDR1 and CDR2 from the germline V gene are MNHEY and SMNVEV (reference sequence). The CDR3 region has the DNA TGTGCCAGCACGTCATGGACAGTCCTTAATTCACCCCTCCACTTT. Its protein product is CASTSWTVLNSPLHF.

The chain couples TRBV4-1 to TRBJ2-1, with TRBD1 as a possible D gene (6 bases). The length of the CDR3 is 13 residues. The germline V and J ends were trimmed by 0 bases and 10 bases, with 10 bases remaining between them. CDR1 and CDR2 from the germline V gene are MGHRA and YSYEKL. CDR3: CASSQDQGGEQFF. DNA of the CDR3: TGCGCCAGCAGCCAAGATCAAGGGGGAGAGCAGTTCTTC.

This clone appeared once. V and J are TRBV19 and TRBJ1-2; no definite D call. Germline-derived CDR1 and CDR2 are LNHDA and SQIVND (reference sequence). Trimming removed 3 bases at V and 0 bases at J, with 17 bases between. The CDR3 is 17 residues long. Written as DNA, the CDR3 is TGTGCCAGTAGTATGTTGGGCAGCTCCTTAGCTAACTATGGCTACACCTTC. This sequence encodes CASSMLGSSLANYGYTF.

The chain is built from TRBV15 and TRBJ2-3; TRBD1 agrees at 7 bases. Germline CDR1 is LNHNV and CDR2 is YYDKDF (reference sequence). With 1 base clipped from V and 6 bases from J, the junction kept 10 bases outside the gene matches. The CDR3 extends over 16 amino acids. CDR3 protein: CATSRARDSALDTQYF. In DNA, the CDR3 is TGTGCCACCAGCAGAGCTAGGGACAGTGCATTGGATACGCAGTATTTT. The variable domain in full, with the rest retrieved from reference TRBV15 and TRBJ2-3, is DAMVIQNPRYQVTQFGKPVTLSCSQTLNHNVMYWYQQKSSQAPKLLFHYYDKDFNNEADTPDNFQSRRPNTSFCFLDIRSPGLGDTAMYLCATSRARDSALDTQYFGPGTRLTVL.

The genes are TRBV29-1 and TRBJ1-1; the D gene is possibly TRBD1 (6 bases). This CDR3 is built from 11 residues. In germline, CDR1 is SQVTM, CDR2 ANQGSEA. The CDR3 protein is CSVQGNTEAFF. The CDR3 DNA reads TGCAGTGTACAGGGGAACACTGAAGCTTTCTTT.

The rearrangement uses TRBV28 and TRBJ1-2, with D possibly matching TRBD1 (5 bases). Trimming took off 4 bases at V and 4 bases at J, with 16 bases between the two ends. This CDR3 comprises 15 residues. CDR1 MDHEN and CDR2 SYDVKM come from the germline V gene. CDR3 nucleotide sequence: TGTGCCAGCAGTTCCCCCTCGACAGTCTCCTATGGCTACACCTTC. This translates into CASSSPSTVSYGYTF.

The gene calls are TRBV6-1 and TRBJ1-2; D perhaps matches TRBD1 (5 bases). V lost 1 base and J 4 bases, leaving 19 bases between the germline ends. The germline V gene encodes CDR1 MNHNS and CDR2 SASEGT. The length of the CDR3 is 17 residues. The CDR3 sequence is CASSEGWGRESLYGYTF. Here the CDR3 DNA reads TGTGCCAGCAGTGAAGGATGGGGGAGGGAGAGCCTCTATGGCTACACCTTC.

This chain joins TRBV5-1 and TRBJ2-4; TRBD1 agrees at 11 bases. The V segment lost 4 bases and the J segment 8 bases; nucleotides outside the gene matches: 14. Germline CDR1 and CDR2: SGHRS and YFSETQ. The CDR3 totals 17 residues. The CDR3 protein is CASSRVPPGTGGDIQYF. The CDR3 DNA reads as TGCGCCAGCAGCCGCGTGCCCCCCGGGACAGGGGGGGACATTCAGTACTTC. The full variable domain, in which reference TRBV5-1 and TRBJ2-4 provide the parts outside the CDR3, is KAGVTQTPRYLIKTRGQQVTLSCSPISGHRSVSWYQQTPGQGLQFLFEYFSETQRNKGNFPGRFSGRQFSNSRSEMNVSTLELGDSALYLCASSRVPPGTGGDIQYFGAGTRLSVL.

The chain combines TRBV6-5 with TRBJ1-4, with 10 positions matching TRBD1. V dropped 6 bases and J dropped 5; count of bases not matched to a gene: 3. This CDR3 is built from 14 residues. Germline CDR1 and CDR2: MNHEY and SVGAGI. The CDR3 bases are TGTGCCAGCAGGCGACAGGGGGCGAATGAAAAACTGTTTTTT. Translating it yields CASRRQGANEKLFF.

The chain is built from TRBV19 and TRBJ1-1; 8 positions match TRBD1. CDR1 is LNHDA and CDR2 is SQIVND in the germline V gene (reference sequence). This CDR3 spans 14 amino acids. The junction had 6 bases not matched to a gene; V was cut back by 6 bases and J by 3 bases. This CDR3 is CASRGQGSHTEAFF. CDR3 nucleotide sequence: TGTGCCAGTAGAGGACAGGGAAGTCACACTGAAGCTTTCTTT.

The chain combines TRBV6-1 with TRBJ1-6, with 10 bases that match TRBD1. The CDR3 length is 16 residues. J was trimmed by 7 bases and V by 3 bases; bases with no gene match: 6. Germline V gives CDR1 MNHNS, CDR2 SASEGT. The CDR3 DNA follows: TGTGCCAGCAGTGAGACCTGGGGACAGGGGAATTCACCCCTCCACTTT. Its protein product is CASSETWGQGNSPLHF.

The rearrangement links TRBV6-5 to TRBJ2-4; 10 nucleotides match TRBD1. V gave up 5 bases and J gave up 6 bases; unmatched junction bases: 7. This CDR3 comprises 15 residues. The germline V gene has CDR1 MNHEY and CDR2 SVGAGI. The chain's CDR3 is CASSRGTGEGNIQYF. Written as DNA, the CDR3 is TGTGCCAGCAGTCGGGGGACAGGGGAGGGAAACATTCAGTACTTC.

The sample holds one count of this clone. The gene calls are TRBV24-1 and TRBJ2-1, with TRBD2 identical over 16 bases. The CDR3 sequence is 19 residues long. Germline V CDR1 and CDR2: KGHDR, SFDVKD. The ends lost 4 bases at V and 8 bases at J; junction bases unmatched: 13. The CDR3, as DNA: TGTGCCACCAGTGACAATGTCCCGGGACTAGCGGGGGGGTTCCATGAGCAGTTCTTC. This encodes CATSDNVPGLAGGFHEQFF.

The chain recombines TRBV6-5 with TRBJ2-7; the D gene is possibly TRBD1 (5 bases). This CDR3 is built from 14 residues. V shed 10 bases and J shed 3 bases, with 19 bases lying between them. Germline V gene lookup returns CDR1 MNHEY and CDR2 SVGAGI. The chain's CDR3 is CATCPGPFFYEQYF. CDR3 nucleotides: TGTGCCACCTGTCCAGGGCCCTTTTTCTACGAGCAGTACTTC.

The V gene is TRBV29-1, the J gene TRBJ2-1; perhaps TRBD2 as D (6 bases). The length of the CDR3 is 13 residues. Trimming took off 0 bases at V and 10 bases at J, with 13 bases between the two ends. Germline-derived CDR1 and CDR2 are SQVTM and ANQGSEA. The CDR3 here is CSVEDPGLREQFF. CDR3 bases: TGCAGCGTTGAAGATCCGGGACTTCGGGAGCAGTTCTTC.

The chain has TRBV11-2 and TRBJ2-5; D is unresolved. CDR1 is SGHAT and CDR2 is FQNNGV in the germline V gene. V lost 0 bases, J lost 7 bases, and 9 bases lay in between. This CDR3 has 13 residues. The CDR3 DNA reads as TGTGCCAGCAGCTTAGATCCCACCGGGACCCAGTACTTC. Its translation: CASSLDPTGTQYF.

The chain carries TRBV6-5 and TRBJ1-4; 9 bases align to TRBD1. Germline CDR1 MNHEY, CDR2 SVGAGI. Trimming removed 10 bases from V and 3 bases from J; junction bases left unmatched: 9. CDR3 length: 15 residues. As DNA, the CDR3 is TGTGCCACCTTAGACAGGGGGTGGGCTAATGAAAAACTGTTTTTT. It is translated as CATLDRGWANEKLFF.

The chain joins TRBV11-2 to TRBJ1-5, with 9 positions matching TRBD1. The trim removed 1 base at V and 6 bases at J, leaving 4 bases unmatched. Germline V gene lookup returns CDR1 SGHAT and CDR2 FQNNGV. The CDR3 totals 15 residues. The CDR3 here is CASSLGDRVAQPQHF. DNA of the CDR3: TGTGCCAGCAGCTTAGGGGACAGGGTAGCTCAGCCCCAGCATTTT.

The rearrangement joins TRBV6-1 to TRBJ1-1; 8 bases agree with TRBD1. Per germline, CDR1 MNHNS and CDR2 SASEGT. The CDR3 is 14 amino acids. J lost 6 bases, V lost 3 bases, and 6 bases had no gene match. CDR3 loop: CASSDPGDRSEAFF. DNA for the CDR3: TGTGCCAGCAGTGACCCCGGGGACAGGTCTGAAGCTTTCTTT.

The chain has TRBV3-1 (or the pseudogene TRBV3-2) and TRBJ2-7, with TRBD1 matching 8 bases. Trimming removed 0 bases from V and 7 bases from J; junction bases left unmatched: 8. The CDR3 has 15 residues. The V gene's germline CDR1 is LGHDT and CDR2 YNNKEL (reference sequence). This chain's CDR3 is CASSQDSGTGREQYF. Here the CDR3 DNA reads TGTGCCAGCAGCCAAGATTCCGGGACAGGAAGGGAGCAGTACTTC.

This clone was seen once. The chain has TRBV28 and TRBJ1-4; D is perhaps TRBD1 (6 bases). The CDR3 spans 15 residues. V lost 8 bases and J lost 3, with 16 bases in between. Per the germline V gene, CDR1 is MDHEN and CDR2 is SYDVKM. CDR3 residues: CASSPTGTANEKLFF. Here the CDR3 DNA reads TGTGCCAGCTCCCCAACAGGGACGGCTAATGAAAAACTGTTTTTT.

The rearrangement links TRBV18 to TRBJ1-1; D may be TRBD1 (6 bases). V lost 5 bases and J 1 base, leaving 14 bases between the germline ends. This CDR3 is built from 15 residues. The germline V gene encodes CDR1 KGHSH and CDR2 LQKENI. The CDR3 reads CASSEIQGENTEAFF. The CDR3 region has the DNA TGTGCCAGCTCAGAAATACAGGGAGAGAACACTGAAGCTTTCTTT.

The rearrangement joins TRBV7-8 to TRBJ1-6; 7 bases align to TRBD1. In germline, CDR1 is SGHVS, CDR2 FQNEAQ. CDR3 length: 14 amino acids. V was clipped by 5 bases and J by 7 bases; unmatched bases: 5. The CDR3: CASSQRTGNSPLHF. The DNA for the CDR3 is TGTGCCAGCAGCCAACGGACAGGAAATTCACCCCTCCACTTT. Full variable domain (remainder filled in from reference TRBV7-8 and TRBJ1-6): GAGVSQSPRYKVAKRGQDVALRCDPISGHVSLFWYQQALGQGPEFLTYFQNEAQLDKSGLPSDRFFAERPEGSVSTLKIQRTQQEDSAVYLCASSQRTGNSPLHFGNGTRLTVT.

J is TRBJ1-5 and V is TRBV3-1 (or the pseudogene TRBV3-2); TRBD1 might be the D (5 bases). The CDR3 consists of 15 residues. Trimming shortened V by 4 bases and J by 3 bases, and 13 bases separated the two germline ends. Germline V gives CDR1 LGHDT, CDR2 YNNKEL (reference sequence). The CDR3 region has the DNA TGTGCCAGCAGCCCGACGGGCAGGGCCAATCAGCCCCAGCATTTT. Translating it yields CASSPTGRANQPQHF.

This clone was seen more than once but under ten times. The chain is built from TRBV7-9 and TRBJ2-1; 13 nucleotides align to TRBD2. V dropped 5 bases and J dropped 3; count of bases not matched to a gene: 7. Germline V gene sequence: CDR1 SEHNR, CDR2 FQNEAQ (reference sequence). CDR3 length equals 17 residues. The CDR3 DNA reads as TGTGCCAGCAGCCCTAGGACTAGCGGGGGAATCTACAATGAGCAGTTCTTC. Protein sequence: CASSPRTSGGIYNEQFF.